This T cell receptor (beta chain) was found in a study of blood T cell repertoires in COVID-19. Study overall: Sites in the United States, Italy and Spain provided acute and convalescent COVID-19 samples. Nucleic acid was either cDNA or gDNA, and it came from T cells, B-cell-depleted T cells, or PBMCs.

As handled by the study authors: Estimated nucleated cell counts came from reference gene primer amplification. Produced via immunoSEQ multiplex PCR; TCRdb's table is partial and in-frame only. V, J and clone size are those of that table, while D and trimming were read from the DNA. The table has some 130,000 clones, around 76% seen once. This clone was seen a handful of times. What was sequenced was peripheral blood. The clonotype was recovered from a man of 80 years or more with acute or convalescent COVID-19.

CDR3 DNA sequence: TGTGCCAGCAGCCTCCAATCAGGGGAAGCTTTCTTT. It codes for CASSLQSGEAFF. The rearrangement links TRBV7-9 to TRBJ1-1; tentative D call: TRBD1 (5 bases). The CDR3 runs 12 residues. Germline V gene sequence: CDR1 SEHNR, CDR2 FQNEAQ (reference sequence). V lost 5 bases to trimming and J lost 8 bases, with 12 bases between them.